What follows are 3 T cell receptor beta chains derived from one specimen sequenced in a study of T cell changes during pregnancy in multiple sclerosis. The protocol was immunoSEQ multiplex PCR, while the TCRdb copy is restricted to in-frame clones and leaves out a portion. The sample has over 65,000 clones, 90% to 95% seen once. The material was peripheral blood, obtained in the first trimester of pregnancy. Receptor source: a female donor with multiple sclerosis, enrolled in a pregnancy study.

The genes are TRBV6-5 and TRBJ1-1; 7 bases fit TRBD1. This CDR3 contains 12 residues. CDR1 and CDR2 (germline): MNHEY, SVGAGI. J gave up 6 bases and V 6 bases, and 4 bases lay outside the gene matches. CDR3 loop: CASRTGYAEAFF. The CDR3 DNA reads as TGTGCCAGCAGGACAGGGTACGCTGAAGCTTTCTTT.

This sequence joins TRBV6-5 and TRBJ2-1, with TRBD2 matching over 7 bases. Germline V gene sequence: CDR1 MNHEY, CDR2 SVGAGI. This CDR3 is 15 amino acids long. J lost 8 bases, V lost 5 bases, and 12 bases had no gene match. In nucleotides, the CDR3 is TGTGCCAGCAGTCACCGACTAGCTGGTTACGATGAGCAGTTCTTC. This codes for CASSHRLAGYDEQFF.

The rearrangement joins TRBV27 to TRBJ2-7; a possible D gene is TRBD2 (7 bases). The length of the CDR3 is 14 residues. Germline-derived CDR1 and CDR2 are MNHEY and SMNVEV (reference sequence). Trimming took off 2 bases at V and 5 bases at J, with 13 bases between the two ends. The CDR3 region is CASSLGGGGNEQYF. In DNA, the CDR3 is TGTGCCAGCAGTTTAGGAGGGGGGGGTAACGAGCAGTACTTC.